The T cell receptor (beta chain) under discussion was sequenced for a study of blood T cell repertoires in COVID-19. The wider study: Sites in the United States, Italy and Spain provided acute and convalescent COVID-19 samples. T cells, B-cell-depleted T cells, or PBMCs provided the cDNA or gDNA that served as material.

Original processing methods: Counts of nucleated cells, estimated from reference gene primer amplification, were obtained. Sequencing used immunoSEQ multiplex PCR; TCRdb keeps in-frame clones, though not all of them. That table supplies the V and J calls and clone size; D and trimming were determined from the DNA. In the table there are approximately 470,000 clones, approximately 85% of which are singletons. Losses at the gene ends were 6 bases for V and 3 bases for J; bases not matched to a gene: 12. The CDR3 consists of 19 residues. The germline V gene has CDR1 ENHRY and CDR2 SYGVKD. Sequencing was done on a sample of peripheral blood. The TCR originated in a human donor in a cohort sampled during active COVID-19. The V gene is TRBV10-3, the J gene TRBJ2-3; 16 bases fit TRBD2. The CDR3 loop reads CAISSPTGTSGRGTDTQYF. The CDR3 DNA reads as TGTGCCATCAGCTCACCCACCGGGACTAGCGGGAGGGGGACAGATACGCAGTATTTT.